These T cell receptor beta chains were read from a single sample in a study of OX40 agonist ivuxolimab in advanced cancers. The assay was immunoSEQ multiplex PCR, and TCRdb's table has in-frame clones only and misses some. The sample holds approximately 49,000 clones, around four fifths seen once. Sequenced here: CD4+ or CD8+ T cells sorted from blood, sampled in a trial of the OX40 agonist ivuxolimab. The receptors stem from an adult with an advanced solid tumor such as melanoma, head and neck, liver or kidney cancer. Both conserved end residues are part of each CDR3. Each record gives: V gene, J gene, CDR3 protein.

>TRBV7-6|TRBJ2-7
CASSLSENNEQYF
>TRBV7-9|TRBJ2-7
CASSPSAGGPYEQYF
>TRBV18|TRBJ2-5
CASSLSQETQYF
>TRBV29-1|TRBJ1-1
CSVLDARGNTEAFF
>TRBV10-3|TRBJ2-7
CAITAGRSYEQYF
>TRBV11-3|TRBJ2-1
CASSQGLAGGGEQFF
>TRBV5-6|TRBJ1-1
CASSFKGNRGDLMYTEAFF
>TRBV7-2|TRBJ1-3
CASSLSRGGNTIYF
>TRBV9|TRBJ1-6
CASSVDQPGLSPLHF
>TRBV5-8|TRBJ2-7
CASSPRTGVGEQYF
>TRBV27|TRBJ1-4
CASSYLDRGELFF
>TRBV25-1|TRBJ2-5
CASSARITGGRGETQYF
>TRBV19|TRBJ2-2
CARYRDNEQTGELFF
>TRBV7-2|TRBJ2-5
CASSLVSEETQYF
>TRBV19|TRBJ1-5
CASSIYNQPQHF
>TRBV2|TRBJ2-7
CASTYGTGAWQYF
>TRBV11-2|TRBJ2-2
CASSLAWTGTGELFF
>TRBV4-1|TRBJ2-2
CASSQTPSGRETGELFF
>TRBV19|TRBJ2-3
CASSMGKGTDTQYF
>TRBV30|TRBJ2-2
CAWSVGTGQAGELFF
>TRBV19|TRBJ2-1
CASKAVRGEQFF
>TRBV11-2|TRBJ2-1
CASRIPGPSSEQFF
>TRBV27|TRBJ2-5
CASKLGGSDETQYF
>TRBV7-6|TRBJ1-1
CASSLAGAGDTEAFF
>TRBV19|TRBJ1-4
CASSILGKQGYNEKLFF
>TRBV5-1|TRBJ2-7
CASNLASGPYEQYF